The 7 T cell receptor beta chains presented below share a single source sample, sequenced in a study of tumor and adjacent non-tumor tissue in lung cancer. RNA was extracted from bulk tissue without any cell sorting. A modified ARM-PCR protocol with three rounds of nested PCR amplified TCRbeta. TCRdb processed the multiplex PCR reads anew with MiXCR; each CDR3 protein has one entry. The table shows about 120,000 distinct CDR3 sequences, with 66% occurring only once. The sample taken for sequencing was lung tumor tissue. The receptors were sampled from a man under 40 with non-small cell lung cancer.

This clonotype has only a few counts. CDR3 sequence: CASSSRDRGNTNTEAFF. The CDR3 DNA is TGTGCCAGCAGCTCCCGGGACAGGGGTAACACGAACACTGAAGCTTTCTTT. This rearrangement joins TRBV11-2 to TRBJ1-1; 10 bases map to TRBD1. The CDR3 length is 17 residues. CDR1 is SGHAT, CDR2 FQNNGV, per germline. V was clipped by 4 bases and J by 1 base; unmatched bases: 9.

As regards this clonotype: This may be a read error, as it is one base from a much larger clone. The V and J genes are TRBV20-1 and TRBJ2-1, with D uncertain. Trimming stripped 6 bases from V and 9 bases from J, with 12 bases between. Germline V gene data show CDR1 as DFQATT and CDR2 as SNEGSKA (reference sequence). The CDR3 is made up of 11 amino acids. CDR3 sequence: CSAWWVGEQFF. The CDR3 DNA reads TGCAGTGCATGGTGGGTAGGTGAGCAGTTCTTC.

The chain couples TRBV11-3 to TRBJ2-7, with 8 bases identical to TRBD1. The germline gives CDR1 SGHNT, CDR2 YENEEA. This CDR3 is built from 14 residues. CDR3 nucleotides: TGTGTTAGCAGCTTAGGGACAGGAGTCTACGAGCAGTACTTC. Protein: CVSSLGTGVYEQYF.

Remarks on this clonotype: This clone may be a read error of a much larger clone one base away. The chain combines TRBV12-3 or TRBV12-4 with TRBJ2-2; D is possibly TRBD1 (5 bases). The V end lost 6 bases, the J end lost 15 bases, and 20 bases lay between the germline ends. This CDR3 comprises 13 residues. This CDR3 reads CASRPDILSVMFF. The CDR3 DNA follows: TGTGCCAGCAGGCCGGACATCCTAAGTGTAATGTTTTTT.

About this clonotype: Germline is not matched at one junction end, which may reflect a read error. The CDR3 spells CASRPGGRGLNEKLYF. The DNA of the CDR3 is TGTGCCAGCAGACCCGGTGGCAGGGGGCTGAATGAAAAACTATATTTT. The J gene is TRBJ1-4, the V gene TRBV6-5; 8 bases align to TRBD1. The CDR3 sequence is 16 residues long. Germline CDR1 MNHEY, CDR2 SVGAGI.

Notes on this clonotype: This is likely a read error, given that the CDR3 carries no conserved phenylalanine or tryptophan at its end. Because the CDR3's place on the DNA is in doubt, the DNA is left out and the CDR3 is given as listed by TCRdb. The J gene is TRBJ2-7, the V gene TRBV20-1; the listed D gene, TRBD1, was not tested against the DNA. The CDR3 contains 13 residues when both ends are counted. Germline CDR1 and CDR2: DFQATT and SNEGSKA (reference sequence). Here the CDR3 reads CSASREDVYEQYL.

V gene TRBV12-5 combines with J gene TRBJ2-7; D assignment may be TRBD1 or TRBD2 (5 bases each). Between the trimmed V and J ends, which lost 7 bases and 0 bases, there was a span of 22 bases. The germline V gene encodes CDR1 LGHNT and CDR2 FRNRAP. The CDR3 runs to 17 residues. CDR3 nucleotide sequence: TGTGCTAGTGCCCTGGGACCTCGGGTCGGTAACTCCTACGAGCAGTACTTC. It yields the protein CASALGPRVGNSYEQYF.